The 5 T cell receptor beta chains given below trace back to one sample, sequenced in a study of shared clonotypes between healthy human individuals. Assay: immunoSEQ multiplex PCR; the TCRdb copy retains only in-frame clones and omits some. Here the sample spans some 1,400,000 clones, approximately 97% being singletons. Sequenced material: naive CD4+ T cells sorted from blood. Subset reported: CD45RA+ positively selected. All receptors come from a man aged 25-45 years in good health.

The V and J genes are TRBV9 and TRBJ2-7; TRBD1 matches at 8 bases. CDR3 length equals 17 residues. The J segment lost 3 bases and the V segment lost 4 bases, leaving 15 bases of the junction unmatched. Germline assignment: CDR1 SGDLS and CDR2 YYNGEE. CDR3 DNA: TGTGCCAGCAGCCCTCGGTCCACAGGGGGGTCGGTCTACGAGCAGTACTTC. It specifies CASSPRSTGGSVYEQYF. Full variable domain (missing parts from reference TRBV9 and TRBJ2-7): DSGVTQTPKHLITATGQRVTLRCSPRSGDLSVYWYQQSLDQGLQFLIQYYNGEERAKGNILERFSAQQFPDLHSELNLSSLELGDSALYFCASSPRSTGGSVYEQYFGPGTRLTVT.

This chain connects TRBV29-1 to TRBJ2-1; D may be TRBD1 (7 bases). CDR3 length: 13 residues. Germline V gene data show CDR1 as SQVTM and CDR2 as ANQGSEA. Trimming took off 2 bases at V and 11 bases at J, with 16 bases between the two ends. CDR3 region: CSVEQGGSFQQFF. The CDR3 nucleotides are TGCAGCGTTGAACAGGGGGGAAGTTTTCAGCAGTTCTTC.

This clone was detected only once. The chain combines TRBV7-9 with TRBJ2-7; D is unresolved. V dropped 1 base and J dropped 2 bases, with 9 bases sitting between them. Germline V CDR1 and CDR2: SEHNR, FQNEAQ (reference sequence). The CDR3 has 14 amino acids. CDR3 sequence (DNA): TGTGCCAGCAGCTTAGGAGAACTCCCCTACGAGCAGTACTTC. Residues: CASSLGELPYEQYF.

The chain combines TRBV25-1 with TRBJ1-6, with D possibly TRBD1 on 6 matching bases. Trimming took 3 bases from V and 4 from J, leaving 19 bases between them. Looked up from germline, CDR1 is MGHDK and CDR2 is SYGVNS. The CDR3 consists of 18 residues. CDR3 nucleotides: TGTGCCAGCAGTGAGTCTCCTCCCGGGACACATTATAATTCACCCCTCCACTTT. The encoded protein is CASSESPPGTHYNSPLHF.

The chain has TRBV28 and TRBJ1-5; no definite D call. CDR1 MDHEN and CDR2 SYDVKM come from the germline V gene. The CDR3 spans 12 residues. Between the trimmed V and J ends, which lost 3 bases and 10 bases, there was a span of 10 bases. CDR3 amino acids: CASSLGWTPQHF. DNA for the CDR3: TGTGCCAGCAGTTTGGGGTGGACCCCCCAGCATTTT.